One sample yielded the 3 T cell receptor beta chains listed below, sequenced in a study of T cell repertoires in cytomegalovirus infection. These receptors have no identified antigens. TCRdb passed the reads through MiXCR, listing each CDR3 protein once. The sample contains under 150,000 distinct CDR3 sequences, around 25% of which appear only once. Sequenced: PBMCs, sequenced either directly or after in vitro stimulation (not recorded which). All receptors come from a human donor in good health (CMV status not recorded). Some clones in this sample may be carry-over from other donors' samples.

This clonotype was observed a handful of times. The rearrangement joins TRBV11-2 to TRBJ1-5, with no clear D. The CDR3 covers 13 residues. Between the trimmed V and J ends, which lost 3 bases and 3 bases, there was a span of 6 bases. CDR1 is SGHAT, CDR2 FQNNGV, per germline. In nucleotides, the CDR3 is TGTGCCAGCAGCTTGACGGACAATCAGCCCCAGCATTTT. Protein sequence: CASSLTDNQPQHF.

At least ten counts were recorded for this clonotype. The V gene is TRBV6-1, the J gene TRBJ1-3; D gene unclear. This CDR3 contains 12 residues. Deletions cut 7 bases from V and 0 bases from J, with 4 bases between. Germline V gene data show CDR1 as MNHNS and CDR2 as SASEGT. The CDR3, as DNA: TGTGCCAGCAAGAGCTCTGGAAACACCATATATTTT. As protein: CASKSSGNTIYF.

The chain links TRBV2 to TRBJ1-1; 7 bases match TRBD1. The CDR3 totals 14 residues. V shed 3 bases, J shed 10 bases, and the junction held 11 bases outside the gene matches. CDR1 and CDR2 (germline): SNHLY, FYNNEI. CDR3 region: CASSDNRGQIIAFF. Written as DNA, the CDR3 is TGTGCCAGCAGTGACAATAGGGGGCAGATTATAGCTTTCTTT.